The 29 T cell receptor beta chains below all came from one sample that was sequenced in a study of cytomegalovirus exposure and HLA in healthy donors. With 60 Vbeta and 13 Jbeta primers, the PCR was carried out. Sequencing used immunoSEQ multiplex PCR; TCRdb keeps in-frame clones, though not all of them. Seen here are 90,000 to 140,000 clones, around 80% observed once, and the top ten hold 7.5% to 9%. Sequencing used PBMCs. The receptors come from a man aged 35-49 years in good health and CMV-seropositive.

The rearrangement joins TRBV28 to TRBJ1-1; weak D call: TRBD1 (5 bases). Looked up from germline, CDR1 is MDHEN and CDR2 is SYDVKM. This CDR3 comprises 15 residues. Trimming cost V 5 bases and J 5 bases, with 18 bases left between them. Here the CDR3 DNA reads TGTGCCAGCAGTGCAGGGTTAGGCCGTAGGACTGAAGCTTTCTTT. Its translation: CASSAGLGRRTEAFF. The variable domain in full, with the rest retrieved from reference TRBV28 and TRBJ1-1, is DVKVTQSSRYLVKRTGEKVFLECVQDMDHENMFWYRQDPGLGLRLIYFSYDVKMKEKGDIPEGYSVSREKKERFSLILESASTNQTSMYLCASSAGLGRRTEAFFGQGTRLTVV.

The chain joins TRBV5-1 to TRBJ2-2, with 11 positions matching TRBD1. The junction had 12 bases not matched to a gene; V was cut back by 5 bases and J by 6 bases. Germline CDR1 and CDR2: SGHRS and YFSETQ. The CDR3 extends over 17 amino acids. The CDR3 coding sequence is TGCGCCAGCAGTTCTACCCCGTTGGGACAGGGGGCCGGGGAGCTGTTTTTT. Translating gives CASSSTPLGQGAGELFF.

The chain carries TRBV5-1 and TRBJ1-2; 8 bases align to TRBD1. The CDR3 length is 14 residues. In germline, CDR1 is SGHRS, CDR2 YFSETQ. V lost 4 bases, J lost 4 bases, and 6 bases stayed unmatched. The CDR3 here is CASSPGQAAYGYTF. The DNA of the CDR3 is TGCGCCAGCAGCCCGGGACAGGCCGCCTATGGCTACACCTTC.

The chain recombines TRBV9 with TRBJ1-6, with TRBD1 identical over 7 bases. Germline V gene sequence: CDR1 SGDLS, CDR2 YYNGEE. The trim removed 1 base at V and 8 bases at J, leaving 3 bases unmatched. The CDR3 has 14 amino acids. CDR3 protein: CASSVSGGDSPLHF. DNA for the CDR3: TGTGCCAGCAGCGTATCAGGGGGAGATTCACCCCTCCACTTT.

V usage is TRBV10-3 and J usage is TRBJ2-1; TRBD2 aligns across 7 bases. The V gene end was trimmed by 6 bases and the J gene end by 12 bases; junction bases not matched to a gene: 17. This CDR3 is built from 15 residues. Germline lookup yields CDR1 ENHRY and CDR2 SYGVKD. In nucleotides, the CDR3 is TGTGCCATCAGGCAGCGGGACGACACATCTCATGGGCAGTTCTTC. Translated: CAIRQRDDTSHGQFF.

The V gene is TRBV27, the J gene TRBJ2-1; D is possibly TRBD1 (6 bases). In germline, CDR1 is MNHEY, CDR2 SMNVEV (reference sequence). V was clipped by 5 bases and J by 3 bases, with 14 bases between them. The CDR3 has 15 residues. CDR3 DNA sequence: TGTGCCAGCAGTAAATGGGACACAATCTACAATGAGCAGTTCTTC. Translating it yields CASSKWDTIYNEQFF.

This clone occurred a few times. The rearrangement links TRBV5-6 to TRBJ1-4; the match to TRBD1 covers 9 bases. The V gene end was trimmed by 3 bases and the J gene end by 8 bases; junction bases not matched to a gene: 5. CDR3 length equals 14 residues. CDR1 is SGHDT, CDR2 YYEEEE, per germline. The DNA of the CDR3 is TGTGCCAGCAGCTGGGACAGGGATGAGGAAAAACTGTTTTTT. Encoded protein: CASSWDRDEEKLFF. Looking up the rest from reference TRBV5-6 and TRBJ1-4 gives the full variable domain: DAGVTQSPTHLIKTRGQQVTLRCSPKSGHDTVSWYQQALGQGPQFIFQYYEEEERQRGNFPDRFSGHQFPNYSSELNVNALLLGDSALYLCASSWDRDEEKLFFGSGTQLSVL.

This clone was observed once. This rearrangement joins TRBV19 to TRBJ1-5, with 7 nucleotides matching TRBD1. The V gene's germline CDR1 is LNHDA and CDR2 SQIVND (reference sequence). The CDR3 consists of 16 residues. Unmatched junction bases numbered 9, after V lost 3 bases and J lost 4 bases. The chain's CDR3 is CASSIPWTGGNQPQHF. CDR3 nucleotide sequence: TGTGCCAGTAGTATTCCTTGGACAGGTGGGAATCAGCCCCAGCATTTT.

V is TRBV6-5 and J is TRBJ2-5; 11 bases align to TRBD2. This CDR3 has 15 amino acids. The germline CDR1 and CDR2 sequences are MNHEY and SVGAGI. The V segment lost 4 bases and the J segment 6 bases; nucleotides outside the gene matches: 7. In DNA form, the CDR3 reads TGTGCCAGCAGTTCCATTACTAGCGGGAGTAAGACCCAGTACTTC. Residues: CASSSITSGSKTQYF.

The chain joins TRBV25-1 to TRBJ1-5, with D perhaps matching TRBD1 (5 bases). Trimming cost V 11 bases and J 3 bases, with 14 bases left between them. Germline CDR1 and CDR2: MGHDK and SYGVNS. CDR3 length: 13 amino acids. The CDR3 nucleotides are TGTGCCGCCCGCGGGGGGGACAATCAGCCCCAGCATTTT. It encodes CAARGGDNQPQHF.

This chain joins TRBV29-1 and TRBJ2-1, with 8 nucleotides matching TRBD2. The CDR3 consists of 16 residues. J gave up 1 base and V 1 base, and 6 bases lay outside the gene matches. CDR1 is SQVTM and CDR2 is ANQGSEA in the germline V gene. The CDR3 is CSVEVGRAQSYNEQFF. The DNA for the CDR3 is TGCAGCGTTGAAGTCGGGAGGGCTCAATCCTACAATGAGCAGTTCTTC.

The chain joins TRBV6-4 to TRBJ2-3; 7 bases are a match to TRBD2. V was clipped by 2 bases and J by 0 bases; unmatched bases: 2. This CDR3 has 15 residues. Germline V gene data show CDR1 as MRHNA and CDR2 as SNTAGT. CDR3 bases: TGTGCCAGCAGTGACGGGGAGGGTAGCACAGATACGCAGTATTTT. It codes for CASSDGEGSTDTQYF.

The chain is built from TRBV5-4 and TRBJ2-2; the D gene is possibly TRBD2 (5 bases). Germline V gives CDR1 SGHNT, CDR2 YYREEE (reference sequence). V was trimmed by 3 bases and J by 6 bases, leaving 15 bases between them. This CDR3 has 15 amino acids. The CDR3 nucleotides are TGTGCCAGCAGCTCGGACTTCCTACGCTCCGGGGAGCTGTTTTTT. Translated, it gives CASSSDFLRSGELFF.

The V call is TRBV6-1, the J call TRBJ1-5; D gene uncertain. V was pared by 1 base and J by 4 bases, with 8 bases between. This CDR3 has 14 amino acids. CDR1 is MNHNS and CDR2 is SASEGT in the germline V gene. DNA for the CDR3: TGTGCCAGCAGTGAAGGTACATTTAATCAGCCCCAGCATTTT. Translation: CASSEGTFNQPQHF.

This chain's CDR3 is CASSDRGDGELFF. DNA for the CDR3: TGTGCCAGCAGCGACAGGGGTGACGGGGAGCTGTTTTTT. The chain joins TRBV6-4 to TRBJ2-2; the match to TRBD1 covers 8 bases. V was clipped by 6 bases and J by 7 bases; unmatched bases: 4. The CDR3 contains 13 residues. Germline V gives CDR1 MRHNA, CDR2 SNTAGT.

V is TRBV7-6 and J is TRBJ2-2; TRBD2 aligns across 12 bases. The trim removed 2 bases at V and 2 bases at J, leaving 6 bases unmatched. Germline loops: CDR1 SGHVS, CDR2 FNYEAQ. The CDR3 consists of 18 residues. The CDR3 DNA follows: TGTGCCAGCAGCTTATTACCGGGACTAGCGGGTAACACCGGGGAGCTGTTTTTT. Protein sequence: CASSLLPGLAGNTGELFF.

The chain combines TRBV7-3 with TRBJ2-1; 11 nucleotides line up with TRBD2. The germline CDR1 and CDR2 sequences are SGHTA and FQGTGA. The V segment lost 5 bases and the J segment 2 bases; nucleotides outside the gene matches: 5. CDR3 length: 16 amino acids. The CDR3 loop is CASSPHSGGAYNEQFF. In nucleotides, the CDR3 is TGTGCCAGCAGCCCCCATAGCGGGGGGGCCTACAATGAGCAGTTCTTC.

This clone was observed a single time. This chain connects TRBV5-1 to TRBJ2-5, with TRBD2 matching 13 bases. V lost 4 bases, J lost 5 bases, and 5 bases stayed unmatched. The CDR3 is 15 amino acids. Germline CDR1 and CDR2: SGHRS and YFSETQ. The CDR3 nucleotides read TGCGCCAGCAGCCTGGGACTAGCGGGGATGGAGACCCAGTACTTC. Translated, it gives CASSLGLAGMETQYF.

With regard to this clone: An end of the junction does not agree with germline; a read error may underlie this. The chain uses TRBV2 and TRBJ2-6, with 7 nucleotides matching TRBD1. The CDR3 contains 17 residues. From germline, CDR1 is SNHLY and CDR2 FYNNEI. CDR3 in DNA: TGTGCCAGCAGTCTAGGGGGCGGAGGCTCTGGGGCCAACGGCCTGACTTTC. This codes for CASSLGGGGSGANGLTF.

This rearrangement joins TRBV14 to TRBJ1-3; no firm D call. Germline lookup yields CDR1 SGHDN and CDR2 FVKESK. V dropped 2 bases and J dropped 0 bases, with 5 bases sitting between them. This CDR3 region has 14 residues. In DNA form, the CDR3 reads TGTGCCAGCAGCCAATCGTACTCTGGAAACACCATATATTTT. Translation: CASSQSYSGNTIYF.

The chain recombines TRBV9 with TRBJ2-5; weak D call: TRBD1 (7 bases). The ends were cut back, 1 base at V and 11 bases at J, with 21 bases in the middle. Germline assignment: CDR1 SGDLS and CDR2 YYNGEE. The CDR3 spans 15 residues. As DNA, the CDR3 is TGTGCCAGCAGCGTAACTGGACAGGCAAGGGAGGAGCAGTACTTC. Its protein product is CASSVTGQAREEQYF.

This chain links TRBV15 with TRBJ2-7; TRBD2 aligns across 10 bases. Germline-derived CDR1 and CDR2 are LNHNV and YYDKDF (reference sequence). With 3 bases clipped from V and 1 base from J, the junction kept 9 bases outside the gene matches. This CDR3 has 17 amino acids. CDR3 region: CATSRERVGLASYEQYF. CDR3 sequence (DNA): TGTGCCACCAGCAGGGAACGGGTGGGACTAGCGTCCTACGAGCAGTACTTC.

The V and J genes are TRBV2 and TRBJ1-6; tentatively, D is TRBD1 (5 bases). The CDR3 runs to 12 residues. CDR1 is SNHLY and CDR2 is FYNNEI in the germline V gene. Trimming shortened V by 8 bases and J by 13 bases, and 15 bases separated the two germline ends. In DNA, the CDR3 is TGTGCCAGCCGGACAAACGGATCTCCCCTCCACTTT. Translating gives CASRTNGSPLHF.

The chain joins TRBV6-6 to TRBJ1-1; D not resolved. The CDR3 runs 13 residues. V lost 2 bases, J lost 1 base, and 5 bases lay in between. Germline V gives CDR1 MNHNY, CDR2 SVGAGI (reference sequence). CDR3 nucleotides: TGTGCCAGCAGTTACCGACAGAACACTGAAGCTTTCTTT. Its protein is CASSYRQNTEAFF.

The CDR3 DNA reads TGTGCCAGCAGTTACCGGGAAGGCGATACGCAGTATTTT. Its protein product is CASSYREGDTQYF. The gene calls are TRBV6-5 and TRBJ2-3, with D perhaps matching TRBD2 (5 bases). The length of the CDR3 is 13 residues. Trimming removed 2 bases from V and 6 bases from J, with 9 bases in between. Germline V lookup: CDR1 MNHEY, CDR2 SVGAGI.

This chain joins TRBV7-2 and TRBJ2-4, with a possible D match to TRBD2 (6 bases). Trimming took off 1 base at V and 9 bases at J, with 10 bases between the two ends. The CDR3 is 13 amino acids. The germline CDR1 and CDR2 sequences are SGHTA and FQGNSA. The CDR3 sequence is CASSLEREAIQYF. The CDR3 region has the DNA TGTGCCAGCAGCTTAGAAAGGGAGGCCATTCAGTACTTC.

The chain couples TRBV14 to TRBJ1-2, with no clear D. The V end lost 1 base, the J end lost 10 bases, and 7 bases lay between the germline ends. The germline V gene encodes CDR1 SGHDN and CDR2 FVKESK. This CDR3 region has 11 residues. The CDR3 spells CASSQAGVYTF. CDR3 sequence (DNA): TGTGCCAGCAGCCAAGCCGGAGTCTACACCTTC.

J is TRBJ2-7 and V is TRBV13, with D unresolved. Germline CDR1 and CDR2: PRHDT and FYEKMQ (reference sequence). V shed 0 bases and J shed 5 bases, with 8 bases lying between them. This CDR3 region has 13 residues. CDR3 in amino acids: CASSLGQVDEQYF. In DNA, the CDR3 is TGTGCCAGCAGCTTAGGGCAGGTAGACGAGCAGTACTTC.

The chain links TRBV6-5 to TRBJ1-6; D is undetermined. CDR1 and CDR2 (germline): MNHEY, SVGAGI. The V end lost 8 bases, the J end lost 0 bases, and 11 bases lay between the germline ends. This CDR3 region has 15 residues. As DNA, the CDR3 is TGTGCCAGCGGTATGGGGAGCTCCTATAATTCACCCCTCCACTTT. It yields the protein CASGMGSSYNSPLHF.